The 29 T cell receptor beta chains in this list originate from one sample, sequenced in a study of blood T cell repertoires in COVID-19 (dated by TCRdb to the early 2020s). Library preparation was by the immunoSEQ multiplex PCR assay. This is the immuneACCESS table as TCRdb keeps it, with only in-frame sequences that have V and J called. A part of the clones is gone; compared with another copy, unresolved V genes explain less than half, and the rest is unexplained. This sample is represented by 300,000 or so clones; 87% of them were singletons. 4.5% to 7% of the sample rests with the top ten. The sequenced sample was PBMCs or T cells enriched from blood (not recorded which). These receptors originate from a woman in her thirties who had recovered from COVID-19.

V gene TRBV2 combines with J gene TRBJ2-7; weak D call: TRBD2 (5 bases). The CDR3 sequence is 13 residues long. From germline, CDR1 is SNHLY and CDR2 FYNNEI. Trimming removed 4 bases at V and 7 bases at J, with 14 bases between. In DNA, the CDR3 is TGTGCCAGCAGTGTCGAGGGTGTAGGGGAGCAGTACTTC. It is translated as CASSVEGVGEQYF.

This rearrangement joins TRBV5-1 to TRBJ1-1; 9 nucleotides match TRBD1. Losses at the gene ends were 4 bases for V and 4 bases for J; bases not matched to a gene: 5. In germline, CDR1 is SGHRS, CDR2 YFSETQ. The CDR3 extends over 14 amino acids. The CDR3 bases are TGCGCCAGCAGCAGACAGGGGGGAGCCACTGAAGCTTTCTTT. Translating gives CASSRQGGATEAFF.

The chain carries TRBV15 and TRBJ1-6; 8 nucleotides match TRBD1. Germline V gives CDR1 LNHNV, CDR2 YYDKDF (reference sequence). The V segment lost 0 bases and the J segment 5 bases; nucleotides outside the gene matches: 6. The CDR3 is 17 amino acids. CDR3: CATSRDYQGANNSPLHF. The CDR3 DNA follows: TGTGCCACCAGCAGAGACTACCAGGGGGCAAATAATTCACCCCTCCACTTT. Together with reference TRBV15 and TRBJ1-6, the CDR3 gives the full variable domain: DAMVIQNPRYQVTQFGKPVTLSCSQTLNHNVMYWYQQKSSQAPKLLFHYYDKDFNNEADTPDNFQSRRPNTSFCFLDIRSPGLGDTAMYLCATSRDYQGANNSPLHFGNGTRLTVT.

The chain combines TRBV3-1 (or the pseudogene TRBV3-2) with TRBJ1-2, with 8 bases lining up with TRBD1. The ends lost 4 bases at V and 2 bases at J; junction bases unmatched: 9. This CDR3 has 16 residues. Germline CDR1 LGHDT, CDR2 YNNKEL (reference sequence). CDR3 amino acids: CASSRSVTGENYGYTF. The CDR3 DNA reads TGTGCCAGCAGCCGCAGCGTGACAGGGGAAAACTATGGCTACACCTTC.

The CDR3 reads CASRGDQPQHF. The CDR3 bases are TGTGCCAGCAGAGGGGATCAGCCCCAGCATTTT. The chain couples TRBV6-5 to TRBJ1-5; TRBD1 is a possible D gene (5 bases). Germline V gene data show CDR1 as MNHEY and CDR2 as SVGAGI. V lost 6 bases, J lost 5 bases, and 5 bases lay in between. This CDR3 spans 11 amino acids.

The V gene is TRBV19, the J gene TRBJ2-7, with 7 positions matching TRBD1. This CDR3 contains 14 residues. Looked up from germline, CDR1 is LNHDA and CDR2 is SQIVND (reference sequence). Trimming took 8 bases from V and 3 from J; bases not matched to a gene: 10. CDR3 in amino acids: CASSIGTANYEQYF. In DNA form, the CDR3 reads TGTGCCAGTTCTATAGGGACAGCAAACTACGAGCAGTACTTC.

The V and J genes are TRBV7-6 and TRBJ1-4; D call uncertain. Trimming pared 3 bases from V and 8 bases from J, leaving 10 bases between. CDR1 and CDR2 from the germline V gene are SGHVS and FNYEAQ. This CDR3 is 13 amino acids long. The CDR3 loop reads CASSLEELEKLFF. The CDR3 bases are TGTGCCAGCAGCTTGGAGGAATTAGAAAAACTGTTTTTT.

As DNA, the CDR3 is TGTGCCAGTTCTGGGGCGGTTGAGCCCCAGCATTTT. Amino acids: CASSGAVEPQHF. The gene calls are TRBV7-9 and TRBJ1-5; D might be TRBD1 (5 bases). Germline V gives CDR1 SEHNR, CDR2 FQNEAQ (reference sequence). Trimming took 9 bases from V and 8 from J, leaving 14 bases between them. This CDR3 is built from 12 residues. The full variable domain, with the rest looked up from reference TRBV7-9 and TRBJ1-5, is DTGVSQNPRHKITKRGQNVTFRCDPISEHNRLYWYRQTLGQGPEFLTYFQNEAQLEKSRLLSDRFSAERPKGSFSTLEIQRTEQGDSAMYLCASSGAVEPQHFGDGTRLSIL.

This sequence joins TRBV6-5 and TRBJ1-1; a weak D match, TRBD1 (5 bases). The CDR3 has 15 amino acids. CDR1 is MNHEY, CDR2 SVGAGI, per germline. The V gene lost 0 bases and the J gene lost 1 base, with 9 bases spanning the gap. The CDR3 bases are TGTGCCAGCAGTTACTCGAGCCAGGGGAACACTGAAGCTTTCTTT. Translation: CASSYSSQGNTEAFF.

The sample holds one count of this clone. This chain joins TRBV19 and TRBJ2-1, with TRBD1 matching 9 bases. The CDR3 loop spans 15 amino acids. The germline CDR1 and CDR2 sequences are LNHDA and SQIVND (reference sequence). V lost 4 bases to trimming and J lost 3 bases; unmatched junction nucleotides: 4. DNA of the CDR3: TGTGCCAGTAGTAGGGGACAGGGTAGCTACAATGAGCAGTTCTTC. Encoded protein: CASSRGQGSYNEQFF. The variable domain in full, with the rest retrieved from reference TRBV19 and TRBJ2-1, is DGGITQSPKYLFRKEGQNVTLSCEQNLNHDAMYWYRQDPGQGLRLIYYSQIVNDFQKGDIAEGYSVSREKKESFPLTVTSAQKNPTAFYLCASSRGQGSYNEQFFGPGTRLTVL.

The rearrangement links TRBV7-3 to TRBJ2-6; TRBD1 matches at 8 bases. Losses at the gene ends were 4 bases for V and 0 bases for J; bases not matched to a gene: 5. CDR3 length equals 17 residues. Germline V gene data show CDR1 as SGHTA and CDR2 as FQGTGA. CDR3 in amino acids: CASSSGQVLSGANVLTF. CDR3 nucleotide sequence: TGTGCCAGCAGCTCGGGACAGGTTCTCTCTGGGGCCAACGTCCTGACTTTC.

This clone was recorded a few times. This chain links TRBV3-1 (or the pseudogene TRBV3-2) with TRBJ2-7, with D perhaps TRBD1 (5 bases). Between the trimmed V and J ends, which lost 4 bases and 5 bases, there was a span of 15 bases. Germline CDR1 reads LGHDT; CDR2 reads YNNKEL (reference sequence). This CDR3 is built from 14 residues. The CDR3 region is CASSPLIGADEQYF. Here the CDR3 DNA reads TGTGCCAGCAGCCCCCTGATAGGGGCCGACGAGCAGTACTTC.

As regards this clone: Within the sample, other DNA sequences also encode this same CDR3. The gene calls are TRBV9 and TRBJ2-7; 7 bases line up with TRBD1. V gave up 0 bases and J gave up 4 bases; unmatched junction bases: 4. The CDR3 is 14 amino acids. CDR1 and CDR2 (germline): SGDLS, YYNGEE. The CDR3 here is CASSVGGRGYEQYF. CDR3 DNA: TGTGCCAGCAGCGTAGGCGGCAGGGGGTACGAGCAGTACTTC.

The chain joins TRBV11-2 to TRBJ1-1; tentatively, D is TRBD1 (5 bases). The V end was cut by 1 base, the J end by 1 base, with 10 bases between. Germline V CDR1 and CDR2: SGHAT, FQNNGV. CDR3 length: 15 residues. DNA for the CDR3: TGTGCCAGCAGCTTAGTAGGGGTACGGAACACTGAAGCTTTCTTT. Translated, it gives CASSLVGVRNTEAFF.

Details on this clone: The identical CDR3 is also encoded by other nucleotide sequences in the sample. The chain has TRBV12-3 or TRBV12-4 and TRBJ1-5; D unclear. The V gene lost 2 bases and the J gene lost 4 bases, with 6 bases spanning the gap. There are 13 residues in the CDR3. The CDR3 sequence: CASSLRENQPQHF. The DNA for the CDR3 is TGTGCCAGCAGTTTAAGGGAGAATCAGCCCCAGCATTTT.

The chain is built from TRBV27 and TRBJ1-4, with TRBD1 as a possible D gene (6 bases). This CDR3 region has 19 residues. V was shortened by 0 bases and J by 4 bases, with 21 bases between the two germline ends. Per germline, CDR1 MNHEY and CDR2 SMNVEV (reference sequence). CDR3 coding DNA: TGTGCCAGCAGTTTATCGACCCCCCCCCGCGGGGGCGATAATGAAAAACTGTTTTTT. This sequence encodes CASSLSTPPRGGDNEKLFF.

This clone was seen a few times. The chain couples TRBV12-3 or TRBV12-4 to TRBJ1-4; no firm D call. This CDR3 contains 13 residues. V was shortened by 2 bases and J by 10 bases, with 11 bases between the two germline ends. Written as DNA, the CDR3 is TGTGCCAGCAGTTTACTCATTTCGGGAAAACTGTTTTTT. Amino acid sequence: CASSLLISGKLFF.

The V and J genes are TRBV6-1 and TRBJ2-2; 11 positions agree with TRBD2. Germline loops: CDR1 MNHNS, CDR2 SASEGT. Trimming removed 2 bases from V and 0 bases from J; junction bases left unmatched: 5. This CDR3 is built from 18 residues. The CDR3 nucleotides are TGTGCCAGCAGTGAACGTGGGACTAGCGGATCGAACACCGGGGAGCTGTTTTTT. This translates into CASSERGTSGSNTGELFF.

The rearrangement links TRBV5-4 to TRBJ1-1; D is ambiguous. There are 13 residues in the CDR3. Germline CDR1 is SGHNT and CDR2 is YYREEE (reference sequence). Trimming took off 3 bases at V and 3 bases at J, with 9 bases between the two ends. The CDR3 DNA sequence: TGTGCCAGCAGCTGGACTCTGGACACTGAAGCTTTCTTT. The encoded protein is CASSWTLDTEAFF.

The chain couples TRBV10-3 to TRBJ2-1; 7 positions agree with TRBD2. The CDR3 is 14 amino acids. Trimming at V came to 3 bases and at J to 4 bases, leaving 3 bases not matched to a gene. Germline lookup yields CDR1 ENHRY and CDR2 SYGVKD. The CDR3 sequence is CAISDSGGYNEQFF. CDR3 nucleotides: TGTGCCATCAGTGACTCGGGGGGTTACAATGAGCAGTTCTTC.

The V gene is TRBV24-1, the J gene TRBJ2-3; unclear D gene. V was clipped by 4 bases and J by 6 bases, with 10 bases between them. The CDR3 spans 13 residues. Germline values: CDR1 KGHDR, CDR2 SFDVKD. In DNA form, the CDR3 reads TGTGCCACCAGTGACCAGATGGAGGATACGCAGTATTTT. Translation: CATSDQMEDTQYF.

The CDR3 DNA is TGTGCCAGCAGCTTGCTCGGCGGGGGGGGACAAACAGATACGCAGTATTTT. Its translation is CASSLLGGGGQTDTQYF. The chain combines TRBV5-4 with TRBJ2-3, with TRBD2 matching over 9 bases. V shed 1 base, J shed 3 bases, and the junction held 9 bases outside the gene matches. Germline lookup yields CDR1 SGHNT and CDR2 YYREEE (reference sequence). The CDR3 loop spans 17 amino acids.

The V and J genes are TRBV2 and TRBJ1-6; D is possibly TRBD1 (5 bases). This CDR3 has 12 amino acids. Germline V gene lookup returns CDR1 SNHLY and CDR2 FYNNEI. V was pared by 6 bases and J by 10 bases, with 10 bases between. The CDR3 DNA reads TGTGCCAGCAGGCAGGGTGGCTCACCCCTCCACTTT. Its protein is CASRQGGSPLHF.

V usage is TRBV7-9 and J usage is TRBJ1-1, with D hard to call. The CDR3 totals 12 residues. Per the germline V gene, CDR1 is SEHNR and CDR2 is FQNEAQ (reference sequence). Trimming took 2 bases from V and 11 from J, leaving 12 bases between them. The CDR3 sequence: CASSLPGLGAFF. The DNA of the CDR3 is TGTGCCAGCAGCTTACCGGGTCTTGGGGCTTTCTTT.

This CDR3 is CASSFSVPGYGYTF. As DNA, the CDR3 is TGTGCCAGCAGCTTTTCGGTGCCAGGGTATGGCTACACCTTC. V gene TRBV5-5 combines with J gene TRBJ1-2, with a tentative D call TRBD1 (5 bases). The CDR3 consists of 14 residues. V was clipped by 2 bases and J by 5 bases, with 13 bases between them. The germline gives CDR1 SGHKS, CDR2 YYEKEE (reference sequence).

The genes are TRBV5-5 and TRBJ1-1, with D possibly matching TRBD1 (5 bases). V lost 4 bases and J 3 bases, leaving 7 bases between the germline ends. This CDR3 region has 12 residues. The germline CDR1 and CDR2 sequences are SGHKS and YYEKEE (reference sequence). The chain's CDR3 is CASSPGDTEAFF. The CDR3 DNA follows: TGTGCCAGCAGCCCGGGGGACACTGAAGCTTTCTTT.

This chain links TRBV6-5 with TRBJ2-3; tentative D call: TRBD2 (6 bases). Trimming stripped 5 bases from V and 6 bases from J, with 15 bases between. This CDR3 comprises 14 residues. Germline CDR1 MNHEY, CDR2 SVGAGI. CDR3 protein: CASSPAGSGDTQYF. The CDR3 DNA is TGTGCCAGCAGTCCCGCCGGCAGCGGGGATACGCAGTATTTT.

This clone was detected only a few times. The chain carries TRBV30 and TRBJ1-3, with 8 bases fitting TRBD1. CDR1 is GTSNPN and CDR2 is SVGIG in the germline V gene (reference sequence). The CDR3 spans 14 residues. J was trimmed by 3 bases and V by 2 bases; bases with no gene match: 3. This chain's CDR3 is CAWSSRGHGNTIYF. DNA for the CDR3: TGTGCCTGGAGTAGCAGGGGGCATGGAAACACCATATATTTT.

V is TRBV3-1 (or the pseudogene TRBV3-2) and J is TRBJ1-1; 7 bases agree with TRBD1. CDR3 size: 14 residues. Germline CDR1 LGHDT, CDR2 YNNKEL (reference sequence). V was pared by 2 bases and J by 4 bases, with 4 bases of the junction left unmatched. The CDR3 nucleotides are TGTGCCAGCAGCCAACAGGGGGGTGGCACTGAAGCTTTCTTT. Encoded protein: CASSQQGGGTEAFF.